This entry features one TCR beta chain sequence. The antigen is unknown. Germline V lookup: CDR1 SGHRS, CDR2 YFSETQ. This CDR3 has 15 residues. Trimming at V came to 4 bases and at J to 7 bases, leaving 8 bases not matched to a gene. Some clones are missing from TCRdb's copy, which holds only in-frame ones; the method was immunoSEQ multiplex PCR. The repertoire includes fewer than 60,000 clones, over 75% of them detected once, and about 20% sits in the top ten. The data are from a study of T cells in localized non-small cell lung cancer. Broader study findings: Sequencing was limited to one tumor region, leaving the possibility of heterogeneity open. A median about 54 of the top 100 tumor clones appeared in adjacent lung.

The V gene is TRBV5-1, the J gene TRBJ1-4, with TRBD1 matching 9 bases. The input for sequencing was peripheral blood, taken before any cancer treatment. The TCR comes from a female donor older than 55 with stage II squamous cell lung carcinoma. The CDR3 here is CASSPGDREGEKLFF. The CDR3, as DNA: TGCGCCAGCAGCCCAGGGGACAGGGAGGGTGAAAAACTGTTTTTT.